Below, 22 T cell receptor beta chains from the same sample are listed, as sequenced in a study of OX40 agonist ivuxolimab in advanced cancers. Sequencing was performed with immunoSEQ multiplex PCR; in TCRdb, only in-frame clones are kept and a portion is missing. Of 68,000 or so clones in the sample, roughly 83% are singletons; the top ten hold almost 1.5%. The sequenced sample was CD4+ or CD8+ T cells sorted from blood, obtained in a trial of the OX40 agonist ivuxolimab. These receptors came from an adult with an advanced solid tumor such as melanoma, head and neck, liver or kidney cancer.

The chain links TRBV4-1 to TRBJ2-7; 10 bases agree with TRBD1. This CDR3 is 15 amino acids long. Per the germline V gene, CDR1 is MGHRA and CDR2 is YSYEKL. V was clipped by 2 bases and J by 3 bases; unmatched bases: 4. CDR3 nucleotides: TGCGCCAGCAGCCAACCGGGACAGGGGATCTACGAGCAGTACTTC. Its protein product is CASSQPGQGIYEQYF.

The rearrangement joins TRBV7-8 to TRBJ1-1, with D possibly TRBD1 on 6 matching bases. The CDR3 runs to 15 residues. Germline CDR1 SGHVS, CDR2 FQNEAQ. Trimming cost V 4 bases and J 1 base, with 13 bases left between them. CDR3 in DNA: TGTGCCAGCAGCTGGGGGCAGGGGAAGAACACTGAAGCTTTCTTT. It specifies CASSWGQGKNTEAFF.

This chain links TRBV5-5 with TRBJ1-2; 9 nucleotides agree with TRBD1. There are 15 residues in the CDR3. J lost 4 bases, V lost 4 bases, and 8 bases had no gene match. Germline V gene data show CDR1 as SGHKS and CDR2 as YYEKEE (reference sequence). The CDR3: CASSLTGGVIYGYTF. CDR3 nucleotides: TGTGCCAGCAGCCTAACAGGGGGCGTAATCTATGGCTACACCTTC. The full variable domain, rest sourced from reference TRBV5-5 and TRBJ1-2, is DAGVTQSPTHLIKTRGQQVTLRCSPISGHKSVSWYQQVLGQGPQFIFQYYEKEERGRGNFPDRFSARQFPNYSSELNVNALLLGDSALYLCASSLTGGVIYGYTFGSGTRLTVV.

This clone was seen just once. The CDR3 reads CASSPGWGTYGYTF. The CDR3 nucleotides read TGTGCCAGCAGCCCCGGATGGGGAACTTATGGCTACACCTTC. The chain carries TRBV5-5 and TRBJ1-2; no reliable D call. Trimming removed 4 bases at V and 5 bases at J, with 15 bases between. This CDR3 region has 14 residues. Germline lookup yields CDR1 SGHKS and CDR2 YYEKEE (reference sequence).

The rearrangement joins TRBV6-5 to TRBJ2-2; a possible D gene is TRBD2 (7 bases). Trimming cost V 9 bases and J 3 bases, with 14 bases left between them. The germline CDR1 and CDR2 sequences are MNHEY and SVGAGI. The CDR3 length is 14 residues. The CDR3: CASRGGTYTGELFF. The CDR3 coding sequence is TGTGCCAGTAGGGGGGGAACTTACACCGGGGAGCTGTTTTTT.

The J gene is TRBJ2-5, the V gene TRBV7-9; TRBD2 might be the D (7 bases). Trimming removed 3 bases at V and 1 base at J, with 18 bases between. Germline values: CDR1 SEHNR, CDR2 FQNEAQ (reference sequence). The CDR3 sequence is 17 residues long. The CDR3 reads CASSFSRGAQLQETQYF. In nucleotides, the CDR3 is TGTGCCAGCAGCTTTAGCCGGGGGGCGCAACTCCAAGAGACCCAGTACTTC.

V usage is TRBV9 and J usage is TRBJ1-5; D is uncertain. Germline V gene sequence: CDR1 SGDLS, CDR2 YYNGEE. V gave up 0 bases and J gave up 6 bases, with 16 bases separating them. The CDR3 is 16 residues long. CDR3 residues: CASSVGKSEPGQPQHF. DNA for the CDR3: TGTGCCAGCAGCGTAGGAAAATCAGAGCCCGGTCAGCCCCAGCATTTT.

The V and J genes are TRBV11-2 and TRBJ1-1; perhaps TRBD1 as D (5 bases). Germline-derived CDR1 and CDR2 are SGHAT and FQNNGV. V was clipped by 5 bases and J by 5 bases, with 18 bases between them. The CDR3 is made up of 15 amino acids. The CDR3 is CASSLPEWRGTEAFF. As DNA, the CDR3 is TGTGCCAGCAGCCTACCGGAATGGAGGGGAACTGAAGCTTTCTTT.

The chain couples TRBV7-2 to TRBJ2-3; 11 bases are shared with TRBD1. Germline values: CDR1 SGHTA, CDR2 FQGNSA. There are 15 residues in the CDR3. The V segment lost 1 base and the J segment 7 bases; nucleotides outside the gene matches: 4. DNA for the CDR3: TGTGCCAGCAGCTTAGGGGACAGGGGGTCAAATACGCAGTATTTT. Translation: CASSLGDRGSNTQYF.

The chain combines TRBV19 with TRBJ1-5; TRBD1 agrees at 7 bases. The CDR3 is made up of 15 amino acids. The trim removed 5 bases at V and 0 bases at J, leaving 4 bases unmatched. Germline lookup yields CDR1 LNHDA and CDR2 SQIVND (reference sequence). The CDR3 here is CASSGGQISNQPQHF. The CDR3 nucleotides are TGTGCCAGTAGTGGGGGACAGATTAGCAATCAGCCCCAGCATTTT.

This rearrangement joins TRBV6-5 to TRBJ2-7; D not resolved. Germline loops: CDR1 MNHEY, CDR2 SVGAGI. The length of the CDR3 is 11 residues. V was clipped by 6 bases and J by 6 bases, with 9 bases between them. The CDR3 spells CASSTPGEQYF. The DNA for the CDR3 is TGTGCCAGCAGCACCCCAGGCGAGCAGTACTTC.

The V and J genes are TRBV5-1 and TRBJ2-7; TRBD1 matches at 9 bases. Trimming removed 5 bases from V and 0 bases from J; junction bases left unmatched: 3. The CDR3 sequence is 14 residues long. Germline CDR1 is SGHRS and CDR2 is YFSETQ. CDR3 in amino acids: CASRGQGSSYEQYF. CDR3 DNA: TGCGCCAGCAGGGGACAGGGAAGCTCCTACGAGCAGTACTTC.

The CDR3 protein is CASSSSGPNTEAFF. The CDR3 coding sequence is TGTGCCAGCAGTTCCTCGGGACCGAACACTGAAGCTTTCTTT. The chain employs TRBV28 and TRBJ1-1, with D possibly matching TRBD1 (5 bases). Germline V gene sequence: CDR1 MDHEN, CDR2 SYDVKM. V dropped 4 bases and J dropped 1 base, with 10 bases sitting between them. The CDR3 has 14 amino acids.

This clone was detected once. The V call is TRBV11-3, the J call TRBJ2-2, with 8 bases identical to TRBD2. This CDR3 comprises 14 residues. Germline lookup yields CDR1 SGHNT and CDR2 YENEEA. J gave up 4 bases and V 7 bases, and 5 bases lay outside the gene matches. CDR3 sequence reads: CASTQAGGTGELFF. CDR3 in DNA: TGTGCCAGCACCCAGGCGGGGGGCACCGGGGAGCTGTTTTTT.

This clone came up a few times. The chain joins TRBV29-1 to TRBJ2-7; possible D gene TRBD2, 6 bases. V lost 6 bases and J 3 bases, leaving 9 bases between the germline ends. The CDR3 loop spans 11 amino acids. Germline-derived CDR1 and CDR2 are SQVTM and ANQGSEA. CDR3 region: CSVGGYYEQYF. DNA for the CDR3: TGCAGCGTCGGAGGGTACTACGAGCAGTACTTC.

The chain has TRBV12-5 and TRBJ2-5, with D hard to call. V lost 0 bases, J lost 3 bases, and 14 bases lay in between. Germline V CDR1 and CDR2: LGHNT, FRNRAP. The CDR3 runs to 16 residues. The CDR3 DNA is TGTGCTAGTGGTTTGGTCGGTCTAGGAGCGAAAGAGACCCAGTACTTC. Residues: CASGLVGLGAKETQYF.

This chain connects TRBV5-4 to TRBJ2-6, with D unresolved. The germline V and J ends were trimmed by 4 bases and 4 bases, with 12 bases remaining between them. The CDR3 is 15 amino acids. Germline assignment: CDR1 SGHNT and CDR2 YYREEE (reference sequence). The CDR3 loop is CASSRPTAGANVLTF. DNA of the CDR3: TGTGCCAGCAGCCGCCCGACTGCCGGGGCCAACGTCCTGACTTTC.

This chain links TRBV11-2 with TRBJ1-1; the D gene is possibly TRBD1 (6 bases). Trimming left V 5 bases short and J 0 bases short, with 10 bases between. The germline V gene encodes CDR1 SGHAT and CDR2 FQNNGV. CDR3 length equals 14 residues. CDR3 region: CASSGTRMNTEAFF. In DNA form, the CDR3 reads TGTGCCAGCAGCGGGACACGAATGAACACTGAAGCTTTCTTT.

The chain is built from TRBV12-5 and TRBJ2-7; D call uncertain. CDR1 and CDR2 (germline): LGHNT, FRNRAP. This CDR3 has 12 residues. Deletions cut 4 bases from V and 2 bases from J, with 6 bases between. CDR3 region: CASGSLTYEQYF. CDR3 nucleotide sequence: TGTGCTAGTGGTTCCTTAACCTACGAGCAGTACTTC.

The chain couples TRBV7-2 to TRBJ1-1; 10 nucleotides agree with TRBD1. Trimming took 6 bases from V and 5 from J; bases not matched to a gene: 9. The CDR3 extends over 15 amino acids. The V gene's germline CDR1 is SGHTA and CDR2 FQGNSA. CDR3 sequence: CASRPTGGMRTEAFF. The CDR3 coding sequence is TGTGCCAGCAGACCGACAGGGGGCATGCGGACTGAAGCTTTCTTT.

The gene calls are TRBV18 and TRBJ1-5; TRBD1 agrees at 8 bases. The CDR3 spans 15 residues. With 0 bases clipped from V and 7 bases from J, the junction kept 5 bases outside the gene matches. Germline assignment: CDR1 KGHSH and CDR2 LQKENI. CDR3 sequence: CASSPPGQGQQPQHF. As DNA, the CDR3 is TGTGCCAGCTCACCACCAGGACAGGGTCAGCAGCCCCAGCATTTT.

This clone has just a few counts. The chain employs TRBV27 and TRBJ1-1; D perhaps matches TRBD1 (5 bases). Trimming shortened V by 9 bases and J by 1 base, and 21 bases separated the two germline ends. This CDR3 region has 16 residues. Germline CDR1 reads MNHEY; CDR2 reads SMNVEV (reference sequence). This CDR3 is CASRLLTALRNTEAFF. The CDR3 DNA sequence: TGTGCCAGTCGTCTACTGACAGCCCTTCGGAACACTGAAGCTTTCTTT.